Presented here are 10 T cell receptor beta chains from one specimen sequenced in a study of T-cell memory formation after mild COVID-19. MiXCR was run by TCRdb on the 5' RACE reads, yielding one entry per CDR3 protein. The sample shows approximately 150,000 distinct CDR3 sequences, approximately 21% of them seen only once. Sequencing was performed on PBMCs or a T cell subset sorted from them (not recorded which). These receptors all stem from an adult woman who had mild COVID-19 (a few samples of this study predate the infection). Cell type and time point are not known.

This clonotype appeared a few times. The V and J genes are TRBV4-1 and TRBJ2-3, with D maybe TRBD2 (6 bases). Trimming removed 4 bases from V and 4 bases from J, with 21 bases in between. This CDR3 comprises 17 residues. Germline-derived CDR1 and CDR2 are MGHRA and YSYEKL. The chain's CDR3 is CASSPRDRGLDPDTQYF. In DNA form, the CDR3 reads TGCGCCAGCAGCCCGAGGGATCGGGGGTTAGACCCAGATACGCAGTATTTT.

The genes are TRBV5-1 and TRBJ2-1; TRBD2 aligns across 9 bases. Per the germline V gene, CDR1 is SGHRS and CDR2 is YFSETQ. The CDR3 loop spans 16 amino acids. The trim removed 3 bases at V and 3 bases at J, leaving 7 bases unmatched. The CDR3, as DNA: TGCGCCAGCAGCTGGATAGCGGGAGCCTACTACAATGAGCAGTTCTTC. Encoded protein: CASSWIAGAYYNEQFF.

The V and J genes are TRBV9 and TRBJ1-2; D gene unclear. The CDR3 has 13 residues. Trimming took 4 bases from V and 8 from J, leaving 15 bases between them. Per the germline V gene, CDR1 is SGDLS and CDR2 is YYNGEE. The CDR3 sequence is CASSSRSTWGYTF. In DNA, the CDR3 is TGTGCCAGCAGCTCCCGATCTACTTGGGGCTACACCTTC. Full variable domain (rest looked up from reference TRBV9 and TRBJ1-2): DSGVTQTPKHLITATGQRVTLRCSPRSGDLSVYWYQQSLDQGLQFLIQYYNGEERAKGNILERFSAQQFPDLHSELNLSSLELGDSALYFCASSSRSTWGYTFGSGTRLTVV.

This chain connects TRBV24-1 to TRBJ2-1; 11 bases are shared with TRBD2. V trimming: 2 bases; J trimming: 4 bases; junction bases outside the gene matches: 6. The CDR3 consists of 17 residues. Per germline, CDR1 KGHDR and CDR2 SFDVKD. CDR3 bases: TGTGCCACCAGTGATTCCCTAGCGGGAGGCCAGTACAATGAGCAGTTCTTC. This codes for CATSDSLAGGQYNEQFF.

The chain links TRBV7-3 to TRBJ2-2; D gene ambiguous. Germline V gene data show CDR1 as SGHTA and CDR2 as FQGTGA. Deletions cut 1 base from V and 6 bases from J, with 6 bases between. The CDR3 loop spans 13 amino acids. CDR3: CASSLRGSGELFF. CDR3 nucleotide sequence: TGTGCCAGCAGCTTAAGGGGATCCGGGGAGCTGTTTTTT.

V is TRBV4-1 and J is TRBJ1-1, with 7 bases lining up with TRBD1. The junction had 7 bases not matched to a gene; V was cut back by 2 bases and J by 1 base. The CDR3 is made up of 16 amino acids. Germline CDR1 and CDR2: MGHRA and YSYEKL. The CDR3 reads CASSQPGGQTNTEAFF. The CDR3 DNA is TGCGCCAGCAGCCAACCAGGGGGACAAACGAACACTGAAGCTTTCTTT.

V gene TRBV2 combines with J gene TRBJ2-7, with 7 bases lining up with TRBD2. V gave up 2 bases and J gave up 3 bases; unmatched junction bases: 7. The CDR3 has 15 residues. Germline V CDR1 and CDR2: SNHLY, FYNNEI. The CDR3 reads CASSEILAIHYEQYF. The CDR3 DNA reads TGTGCCAGCAGTGAAATACTAGCGATCCACTACGAGCAGTACTTC.

This clonotype was found a few times. V and J are TRBV5-1 and TRBJ1-6; 10 bases map to TRBD1. Germline CDR1 is SGHRS and CDR2 is YFSETQ. With 0 bases clipped from V and 5 bases from J, the junction kept 5 bases outside the gene matches. CDR3 length: 17 amino acids. CDR3 sequence: CASSLGPDRGDNSPLHF. The CDR3 nucleotides read TGCGCCAGCAGCTTGGGACCGGACAGGGGGGATAATTCACCCCTCCACTTT.

In its sample, this clonotype was seen a few times. This chain connects TRBV7-3 to TRBJ2-2; D remains ambiguous. Between the trimmed V and J ends, which lost 5 bases and 4 bases, there was a span of 8 bases. This CDR3 region has 13 residues. Germline V gene lookup returns CDR1 SGHTA and CDR2 FQGTGA. The CDR3 protein is CASSPIPTGELFF. CDR3 bases: TGTGCCAGCAGCCCAATCCCCACCGGGGAGCTGTTTTTT.

This clonotype was seen more than once but under ten times. CDR3 in DNA: TGTGCCAGTAGCCTGGGACAGGGGGCGAAGCCCCAGCATTTT. This gives the protein CASSLGQGAKPQHF. The rearrangement links TRBV19 to TRBJ1-5; TRBD1 aligns across 12 bases. Germline-derived CDR1 and CDR2 are LNHDA and SQIVND (reference sequence). The CDR3 is made up of 14 amino acids. V was clipped by 6 bases and J by 8 bases; unmatched bases: 5.